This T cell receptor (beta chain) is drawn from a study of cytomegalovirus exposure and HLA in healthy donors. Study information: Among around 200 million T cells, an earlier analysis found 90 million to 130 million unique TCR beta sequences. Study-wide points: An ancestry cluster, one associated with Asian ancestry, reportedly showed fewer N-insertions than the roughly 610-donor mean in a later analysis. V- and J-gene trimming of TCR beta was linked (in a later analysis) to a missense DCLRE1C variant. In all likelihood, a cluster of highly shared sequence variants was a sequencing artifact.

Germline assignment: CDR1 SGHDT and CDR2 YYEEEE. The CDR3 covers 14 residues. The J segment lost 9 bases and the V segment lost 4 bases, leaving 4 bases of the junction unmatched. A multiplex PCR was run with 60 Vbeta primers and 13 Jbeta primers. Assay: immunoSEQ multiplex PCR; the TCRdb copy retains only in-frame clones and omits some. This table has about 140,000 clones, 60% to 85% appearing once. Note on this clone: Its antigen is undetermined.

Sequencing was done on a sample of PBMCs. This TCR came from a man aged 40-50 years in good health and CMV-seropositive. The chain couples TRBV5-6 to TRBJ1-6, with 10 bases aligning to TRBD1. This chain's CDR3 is CASSRDRGVSPLHF. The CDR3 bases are TGTGCCAGCAGCCGGGACAGGGGAGTTTCACCCCTCCACTTT.